The clone carrying this T cell receptor beta chain showed up just a few times. Its target is unknown. This sample was taken from a study of cytomegalovirus exposure and HLA in healthy donors. Study-level points and caveats: In a later analysis, donors in an Asian-associated ancestry cluster reportedly had fewer N-insertions in productive TCRs than the cohort mean. Being productive about 87% or about 30% of the time was typical of most TCR beta V segments in an earlier analysis.

The PCR used 60 Vbeta and 13 Jbeta primers. TCRdb's copy holds only in-frame clones and misses some; the assay was immunoSEQ multiplex PCR. The data hold about 100,000 clones, with more than 80% observed a single time. The sequenced sample consisted of PBMCs. This clonotype was obtained from a man aged 25 to 45 in good health and CMV-seronegative.

The DNA of the CDR3 is TGTGCCAGCAGCCCCCTCGGGGGGACGGATGAGGCTTTCTTT. This translates into CASSPLGGTDEAFF. The chain links TRBV4-2 to TRBJ1-1; D is perhaps TRBD1 (5 bases). V was cut by 4 bases and J by 11 bases, with 20 bases left in between. Germline loops: CDR1 LGHNA, CDR2 YNFKEQ. This CDR3 has 14 residues.